A selection of T cell receptor beta chains follows, all from one sample in a study of blood T cell repertoires in COVID-19. The assay was immunoSEQ multiplex PCR, and TCRdb's table has in-frame clones only and misses some. The sample carries some 200,000 clones, around 81% recorded once. Sequencing was performed on peripheral blood. These TCRs come from a woman in her 40s with COVID-19, enrolled during active disease. Both conserved end residues are part of each CDR3. D genes are given only for firm matches. Clone size is given for some rows only: seen once, a few or many times, or a class if the clone is expanded.

clone size	D gene	V gene	J gene	CDR3 protein	CDR3 DNA
-	TRBD2	TRBV28	TRBJ2-2	CASSLALAGAPGELFF	TGTGCCAGCAGTTTGGCACTAGCGGGGGCCCCCGGGGAGCTGTTTTTT
-	-	TRBV30	TRBJ1-3	CAWRQIGNTIYF	TGTGCCTGGAGACAAATTGGAAACACCATATATTTT
-	-	TRBV10-1	TRBJ2-5	CASSPSSGDQETQYF	TGCGCCAGCAGTCCTTCTTCAGGGGACCAAGAGACCCAGTACTTC
-	-	TRBV19	TRBJ2-5	CASRPTGSAWQTQYF	TGTGCCAGTAGACCGACAGGAAGTGCATGGCAGACCCAGTACTTC
-	TRBD2	TRBV18	TRBJ2-1	CASSTGLGGGSNEQFF	TGTGCCAGCTCAACGGGACTAGGAGGGGGGTCCAATGAGCAGTTCTTC
-	-	TRBV28	TRBJ1-1	CASNGNTEAFF	TGTGCCAGCAACGGGAACACTGAAGCTTTCTTT
-	TRBD1	TRBV7-3	TRBJ1-2	CASSSGTGGDGYTF	TGTGCCAGCAGCTCCGGGACAGGGGGCGATGGCTACACCTTC
-	TRBD2	TRBV29-1	TRBJ2-3	CSAPYSGGPDTQYF	TGCAGCGCCCCGTATAGCGGGGGACCAGATACGCAGTATTTT
-	TRBD1	TRBV19	TRBJ1-1	CASNAGTGLTEAFF	TGTGCCAGTAACGCCGGGACAGGTCTCACTGAAGCTTTCTTT
-	-	TRBV11-3	TRBJ2-3	CASSNTDTQYF	TGTGCCAGCAGTAACACAGATACGCAGTATTTT
-	TRBD1	TRBV14	TRBJ2-1	CASSQVSRQGSHEQFF	TGTGCCAGCAGCCAAGTATCTCGACAGGGCTCCCATGAGCAGTTCTTC
-	TRBD2	TRBV10-2	TRBJ2-5	CASRPFGSSGLAGGPQETQYF	TGCGCCAGCAGGCCATTCGGAAGCTCGGGCCTAGCGGGGGGGCCGCAGGAGACCCAGTACTTC
few	TRBD1	TRBV29-1	TRBJ2-2	CSVGTGNTGELFF	TGCAGCGTTGGGACAGGGAACACCGGGGAGCTGTTTTTT
-	-	TRBV7-6	TRBJ2-1	CGLGGPDNEQFF	TGTGGTCTCGGAGGGCCGGACAATGAGCAGTTCTTC
once	TRBD2	TRBV6-1	TRBJ2-7	CASSEGLVSYEQYF	TGTGCCAGCAGTGAGGGACTAGTCTCCTACGAGCAGTACTTC
-	-	TRBV27	TRBJ2-6	CASSRSRIVSGANVLTF	TGTGCCAGCAGTCGTAGTAGAATCGTCTCTGGGGCCAACGTCCTGACTTTC
few	TRBD2	TRBV2	TRBJ2-1	CASRTPGGAYNEQFF	TGTGCCAGCAGGACCCCGGGGGGGGCCTACAATGAGCAGTTCTTC
once	TRBD1	TRBV7-9	TRBJ1-2	CASSQGADIPYGYTF	TGTGCCAGCAGCCAGGGGGCGGACATCCCCTATGGCTACACCTTC
-	-	TRBV5-4	TRBJ2-3	CASSLEGTSTDTQYF	TGTGCCAGCAGCTTGGAGGGGACAAGCACAGATACGCAGTATTTT
-	TRBD1	TRBV2	TRBJ1-6	CASSGLQGLRISPLHF	TGTGCCAGCAGTGGATTACAGGGGTTAAGGATTTCACCCCTCCACTTT
few	-	TRBV14	TRBJ1-6	CASSVRGGSYNSPLHF	TGTGCCAGCAGCGTTAGGGGGGGCTCCTATAATTCACCCCTCCACTTT
-	TRBD2	TRBV2	TRBJ2-1	CASRTSDNEQFF	TGTGCCAGCAGAACTAGCGATAATGAGCAGTTCTTC
-	-	TRBV19	TRBJ1-6	CASSRGDYSPLHF	TGTGCCAGTAGCAGGGGCGACTATTCACCCCTCCACTTT
-	-	TRBV6-6	TRBJ2-7	CATNGRENLREQYF	TGTGCCACCAACGGTCGGGAGAACCTTCGCGAGCAGTACTTC
-	-	TRBV19	TRBJ1-1	CASSFQGTTEAFF	TGTGCCAGTAGTTTTCAGGGTACCACTGAAGCTTTCTTT
few	TRBD2	TRBV7-9	TRBJ2-1	CASSPLGSGINEQFF	TGTGCCAGCAGCCCCCTGGGTAGCGGGATCAATGAGCAGTTCTTC
once	-	TRBV19	TRBJ1-5	CASSRRTEDSNQPQHF	TGTGCCAGTAGTAGGCGGACAGAGGATAGCAATCAGCCCCAGCATTTT
-	TRBD1	TRBV3-1/TRBV3-2	TRBJ2-4	CASSPGRGQGNYRAKNIQYF	TGTGCCAGCAGCCCTGGAAGAGGACAGGGAAATTATCGGGCCAAAAACATTCAGTACTTC
few	TRBD2	TRBV11-3	TRBJ2-3	CASSLYPPTSGRIPTQYF	TGTGCCAGCAGCTTATACCCCCCGACTAGCGGGAGAATCCCTACGCAGTATTTT
few	TRBD2	TRBV5-4	TRBJ2-1	CASSFPAGGPNEQFF	TGTGCCAGCAGCTTCCCAGCGGGAGGGCCTAATGAGCAGTTCTTC
-	-	TRBV14	TRBJ1-1	CASSQGGSSRYTEAFF	TGTGCCAGCAGCCAAGGCGGATCTAGTAGGTACACTGAAGCTTTCTTT
-	TRBD1	TRBV6-1	TRBJ1-6	CASSEVQGPAVLLHF	TGTGCCAGCAGTGAGGTACAGGGGCCGGCGGTTTTGCTCCACTTT
few	TRBD1	TRBV28	TRBJ1-6	CASRAPTGNFSPLHF	TGTGCCAGCAGGGCCCCGACAGGGAACTTTTCACCCCTCCACTTT
few	-	TRBV9	TRBJ1-6	CASSVAGIGSPLHF	TGTGCCAGCAGCGTAGCGGGGATAGGTTCACCCCTCCACTTT
few	-	TRBV18	TRBJ1-6	CASSPVAGLNSPLHF	TGTGCCAGCTCACCAGTGGCAGGACTTAATTCACCCCTCCACTTT
-	TRBD1	TRBV5-8	TRBJ1-2	CASSQRTGTNYGYTF	TGTGCCAGCAGCCAGCGGACAGGGACGAACTATGGCTACACCTTC
once	TRBD1	TRBV19	TRBJ1-1	CASSIGQGAGTEAFF	TGTGCCAGTAGTATTGGACAGGGGGCGGGGACTGAAGCTTTCTTT
-	TRBD2	TRBV12-5	TRBJ2-3	CASGLVVSGRWDTDTQYF	TGTGCTAGTGGTTTGGTAGTTAGCGGGAGATGGGACACAGATACGCAGTATTTT
-	TRBD1	TRBV28	TRBJ1-2	CASSSSGTGVWNYGYTF	TGTGCCAGCAGCAGCTCGGGGACAGGGGTTTGGAACTATGGCTACACCTTC
-	TRBD1	TRBV7-9	TRBJ1-3	CASSTQGAAGNTIYF	TGTGCCAGCAGCACCCAGGGGGCCGCTGGAAACACCATATATTTT
-	-	TRBV19	TRBJ2-3	CASSIRADTQYF	TGTGCCAGTAGTATTCGGGCAGATACGCAGTATTTT
-	TRBD1	TRBV6-5	TRBJ2-3	CASTGTGTTDTQYF	TGTGCCAGCACCGGGACAGGCACCACAGATACGCAGTATTTT
few	TRBD1	TRBV4-2	TRBJ1-6	CASSVGQSVSPLHF	TGTGCCAGCAGCGTGGGACAGTCGGTATCGCCCCTCCACTTT
-	TRBD2	TRBV30	TRBJ2-7	CAWSVGLAGVEQYF	TGTGCCTGGAGTGTGGGACTAGCGGGCGTGGAGCAGTACTTC
few	-	TRBV7-8	TRBJ1-5	CASSLHKGGFRQPQHF	TGTGCCAGCAGCTTACACAAGGGGGGGTTCCGTCAGCCCCAGCATTTT
-	TRBD2	TRBV29-1	TRBJ2-7	CSVRASGGYEQYF	TGCAGCGTTAGGGCTAGCGGAGGCTACGAGCAGTACTTC
-	-	TRBV18	TRBJ2-7	CASSPPTGKYEQYF	TGTGCCAGCTCACCTCCGACAGGCAAATACGAGCAGTACTTC
-	TRBD2	TRBV7-6	TRBJ2-2	CASSLIWTSGGLTNTGELFF	TGTGCCAGCAGCTTAATTTGGACTAGCGGGGGGCTAACGAACACCGGGGAGCTGTTTTTT
-	-	TRBV29-1	TRBJ2-1	CSVGPPSQGNEQFF	TGCAGCGTTGGACCCCCCAGTCAGGGAAATGAGCAGTTCTTC
-	-	TRBV6-5	TRBJ1-1	CASSYRTEAFF	TGTGCCAGCAGTTACCGGACAGAAGCTTTCTTT
-	TRBD2	TRBV3-1/TRBV3-2	TRBJ2-7	CASSHLAGAYEQYF	TGTGCCAGCAGCCACCTAGCGGGGGCCTACGAGCAGTACTTC
-	-	TRBV24-1	TRBJ1-1	CATSDAPTDFGPEAFF	TGTGCCACCAGTGATGCACCAACAGATTTTGGTCCTGAAGCTTTCTTT
-	TRBD1	TRBV5-6	TRBJ1-1	CASSGGTGDMNTEAFF	TGTGCCAGCAGCGGCGGGACAGGGGATATGAACACTGAAGCTTTCTTT